Listed below are T cell receptor beta chains from one sample, sequenced in a study of T-cell reconstitution after alpha-beta-depleted transplantation in children. TCRdb redid the calling of the PCR reads with MiXCR, one entry per CDR3 protein. Of a few hundred thousand distinct CDR3 sequences in the sample, approximately 9.9% were seen once. The sequencing used PBMCs from the stem cell graft donor, collected from the stem cell graft. The receptors here all came from a human donor who donated a stem cell graft to a child with SCID. Both conserved end residues are part of each CDR3. The D gene is left open where the match is weak. Size values are once, few and many counts, or a class for expanded clones, and some rows have none.

clone_size,d_call,v_call,j_call,cdr3_nt,cdr3_aa
many,.,TRBV30,TRBJ1-1,TGTGCCTGGAGTGTCGGGGGGAACACTGAAGCTTTCTTT,CAWSVGGNTEAFF
many,TRBD2,TRBV20-1,TRBJ2-7,TGCAGTGCTACCACCCCCGGGACTAGCGGGGGTTTTACCTACGAGCAGTACTTC,CSATTPGTSGGFTYEQYF
many,.,TRBV20-1,TRBJ2-5,TGCAGTGCTTCCCCCCAAGAGACCCAGTACTTC,CSASPQETQYF
.,.,TRBV4-2,TRBJ2-7,TGTGCCAGCAGCCGGGGCCGCGCCTGCGAGCAGTCCTTC,CASSRGRACEQSF
many,TRBD1,TRBV7-8,TRBJ2-5,TGTGCCAGCAGCCTAGGGACAGCTCAAGAGACCCAGTACTTC,CASSLGTAQETQYF
many,.,TRBV13,TRBJ2-2,TGTGCCAGCATGGGGTCCGGGGAGCTGTTTTTT,CASMGSGELFF
many,TRBD1,TRBV5-1,TRBJ1-6,TGCGCCAGCAGCTTGGCCCTAAAGGACAGGCCTAATTCACCCCTCCACTTT,CASSLALKDRPNSPLHF
many,.,TRBV20-1,TRBJ2-3,TGCAGTGCTAGAGACGCCGACAGGTACCTCACAGATACGCAGTATTTT,CSARDADRYLTDTQYF
many,.,TRBV12-3/TRBV12-4,TRBJ1-1,TGCGCCAGCAGCTTGGGAGGACGGAACACTGAAGCTTTCTTT,CASSLGGRNTEAFF
.,.,TRBV19,TRBJ2-1,TGTGCCAGTAAGGGGGGCCCCTCATATGAGCAGTTCTTC,CASKGGPSYEQFF
many,.,TRBV10-3,TRBJ1-2,TGTGCCATCAGTGAGCCCCAGGGTTATGGCTACACCTTC,CAISEPQGYGYTF
many,.,TRBV20-1,TRBJ1-1,TGCAGTGCTAGAGGTGAGGGGGACACTGAAGCTTTCTTT,CSARGEGDTEAFF
many,.,TRBV5-1,TRBJ2-3,TGCGCCAGCAGCTTTGGCACCCGCACAGATACGCAGTATTTT,CASSFGTRTDTQYF
many,TRBD1,TRBV7-6,TRBJ2-1,TGTGCCAGCAGCCCTGAGACAGGGGGAACCTACAATGAGCAGTTCTTC,CASSPETGGTYNEQFF
many,.,TRBV5-1,TRBJ2-7,TGCGCCAGCAGCTTGTTCCCGGGAACGGGATACGAGCAGTACTTC,CASSLFPGTGYEQYF
many,.,TRBV5-4,TRBJ2-2,TGTGCCAGCAGCTTGGTACAGCAGAACACCGGGGAGCTGTTTTTT,CASSLVQQNTGELFF
.,.,TRBV7-2,TRBJ1-4,TGTGCCAGCAGCCAGGGTCTGGCTAATGAAAAACTGTTTTTT,CASSQGLANEKLFF
.,TRBD1,TRBV5-6,TRBJ1-6,TGTGCCAGCAGCGTCGACAGGGGTGGCCTCTCCTATAATTCACCCCTCCACTTT,CASSVDRGGLSYNSPLHF
many,TRBD2,TRBV20-1,TRBJ2-3,TGCAGTGCTAGAGATCTGGCTAGCGGGGCGTACACAGATACGCAGTATTTT,CSARDLASGAYTDTQYF
many,TRBD2,TRBV11-2,TRBJ2-2,TGTGCCAGCAGCTTCGGCTCGGGGGGGTTGGCCGGGGAGCTGTTTTTT,CASSFGSGGLAGELFF
many,.,TRBV15,TRBJ1-1,TGTGCCACCAGCAGAGATGGCGGGAGGTATGGGTACACTGAAGCTTTCTTT,CATSRDGGRYGYTEAFF
many,TRBD2,TRBV5-1,TRBJ2-5,TGCGCCAGCAGCCTGGGGGGGGTGGGTCCGATTCAAGAGACCCAGTACTTC,CASSLGGVGPIQETQYF
many,.,TRBV28,TRBJ2-7,TGTGCCAGCAGTTTCTTCGGGGCCAGCTCCTACGAGCAGTACTTC,CASSFFGASSYEQYF
few,.,TRBV24-1,TRBJ1-5,TGTGCCACCAGTGGGGGGGAAGTAAATCAGCCCCAGCATTTT,CATSGGEVNQPQHF
.,TRBD1,TRBV7-9,TRBJ2-3,TGCGCCAGCAGCCGGAGTACAGGGGAGAGAGATACGCAGTATTTT,CASSRSTGERDTQYF
few,.,TRBV7-3,TRBJ2-1,TGTGCCAGCAGCTTAACGGGCTTGGGTGGTGAGCAGTTCTTC,CASSLTGLGGEQFF
.,.,TRBV5-1,TRBJ1-1,TGCGCCAGCAGCTTGAGCGGGGGGGCGAACACTGAAGCTTTCTTT,CASSLSGGANTEAFF
.,.,TRBV23-1,TRBJ1-5,TGCGCCAGCAGACGTATACAGTTGAGCAATCAGCCCCAGCATTTT,CASRRIQLSNQPQHF
many,.,TRBV20-1,TRBJ2-5,TGCAGTGCGCCCCTGCGGGTCGGGGAGACCCAGTACTTC,CSAPLRVGETQYF
many,.,TRBV24-1,TRBJ2-2,TGTGCCACCAGTGATTCGGGGACCGGGGAGCTGTTTTTT,CATSDSGTGELFF
many,.,TRBV20-1,TRBJ2-1,TGCAGTGCTAGTCACCCTTACAATGAGCAGTTCTTC,CSASHPYNEQFF
.,.,TRBV4-2,TRBJ1-2,TGTGCCAGCAGCTCCGGTTGGGGAGGCGGCTACACCTTC,CASSSGWGGGYTF
few,.,TRBV30,TRBJ1-4,TGTGCCCGGGGTAGCCCAACTAATGAAAAACTGTTTTTT,CARGSPTNEKLFF
many,.,TRBV28,TRBJ2-3,TGTGCCAGCAGTCCGTTTGGGCGCGATACGCAGTATTTT,CASSPFGRDTQYF
many,TRBD1,TRBV7-2,TRBJ2-3,TGTGCCAGCAGCCCCGACAGGGTCACGCAGTATTTT,CASSPDRVTQYF
few,.,TRBV24-1,TRBJ2-1,TGTGCCACCAGTGATTTTCGACAAGGGCACAATGAGCAGTTCTTC,CATSDFRQGHNEQFF
many,TRBD1,TRBV5-1,TRBJ2-7,TGCGCCAGCAGCCCCGGGACAGTCTACGAGCAGTACTTC,CASSPGTVYEQYF
.,TRBD1,TRBV30,TRBJ1-5,TGTGCCTGGTCAACAGGGGTCCAGCCCCAGCATTTT,CAWSTGVQPQHF
many,TRBD2,TRBV11-2,TRBJ2-3,TGTGCCAGCAGCTTATACCTAAGCGGGGGGGTCACAGATACGCAGTATTTT,CASSLYLSGGVTDTQYF
few,TRBD1,TRBV12-3/TRBV12-4,TRBJ1-2,TGTGCCAGCAGACAGGGGGATTATAACTATGGCTACACCTTC,CASRQGDYNYGYTF
many,TRBD2,TRBV12-3/TRBV12-4,TRBJ2-1,TGTGCCAGCAGTTTAGCCCTAGCGGGGGGGCCTGTCAATGAGCAGTTCTTC,CASSLALAGGPVNEQFF
.,TRBD1,TRBV10-2,TRBJ2-3,TGCGCCAGCCGACAGGGGATCCTCTTCGGGACAGATACGCAGTATTTT,CASRQGILFGTDTQYF
many,.,TRBV6-5,TRBJ1-1,TGTGCCAGCAGCCCCTACAGGGATCGGGACACTGAAGCTTTCTTT,CASSPYRDRDTEAFF
many,TRBD1,TRBV11-2,TRBJ2-2,TGTGCCAGCAGCCGTGACAGGGGCCCGAGGTTGTTTTTT,CASSRDRGPRLFF
many,.,TRBV24-1,TRBJ1-2,TGTGCCACCAGTCATCCGGGACTAAACTATGGCTACACCTTC,CATSHPGLNYGYTF
few,TRBD2,TRBV7-2,TRBJ2-7,TGTGCCAGCAGCCACGGGACTAGTCGAACTTCTGGGCAGTACTTC,CASSHGTSRTSGQYF
many,.,TRBV7-9,TRBJ2-3,TGTGCCAGCAGCCGGCAAGATACGCAGTATTTT,CASSRQDTQYF
many,.,TRBV7-2,TRBJ1-3,TGTGCCAGCAGCCCCCACAGTGTGGGCACCATATATTTT,CASSPHSVGTIYF
many,TRBD2,TRBV7-2,TRBJ2-1,TGTGCCAGCAGCAGACTAGCGGGGGATTACAATGAGCAGTTCTTC,CASSRLAGDYNEQFF
many,.,TRBV5-1,TRBJ2-2,TGCGCCAGCAAGGAGTACGCGAACACCGGGGAGCTGTTTTTT,CASKEYANTGELFF
many,.,TRBV7-6,TRBJ2-3,TGTGCCAGCAGCTTAGCTGGGACAACAAGCACAGATACGCAGTATTTT,CASSLAGTTSTDTQYF
many,.,TRBV5-5,TRBJ2-2,TGCGCCAGCAGCTTGGCGGGGCCCGGGGAGCTGTTTTTT,CASSLAGPGELFF